This entry describes one T cell receptor (beta chain). No antigen is known for it. No qualities accompany the bases; no much larger clone lies one base away. Libraries were made using the immunoSEQ multiplex PCR assay. TCRdb took this table from immuneACCESS and kept in-frame rearrangements with V and J called. Such tables lack part of the clones; where checked against another copy, unresolved V genes explain under half of the gap, and the rest is unexplained. Across this sample there are over 50,000 clones, with 75% to 90% seen only once. The top ten clonotypes cover roughly 1.8% of the sample. The data stem from a study of T cell changes during pregnancy in multiple sclerosis (dated by TCRdb to 2018 to 2020). In the study overall: Changes in the T cell repertoire over the course of pregnancy were examined in this study in women with multiple sclerosis.

Clipping removes 5 bases from V and 5 bases from J, with 10 as the unmatched junction base count. The CDR3 goes from the cysteine to the phenylalanine over 16 residues. Kept here is only the CDR3 DNA, which spans 48 bases and is read in frame from base 1. Based on the germline V gene, the CDR1 and CDR2 sequences are SGHTA and FQGNSA. The sequence derives from a female donor with multiple sclerosis, enrolled in a pregnancy study. The chain couples TRBV7-2 to TRBJ1-1; 11 central bases correspond to TRBD1. Sequencing was performed on peripheral blood, taken after pregnancy. The DNA sequence is as follows: TGTGCCAGCAGCGGAGACCCCGGGACAGGGGGGACTGAAGCTTTCTTT. Its protein reads: CASSGDPGTGGTEAFF.